This TCR beta chain was sequenced in a study of Ad26.COV2.S vaccination and SARS-CoV-2 variants. Background on the study: The Ad26.COV2.S arm of the COV1001 trial was where the donor was placed.

The treatment: roughly 18 received Ad26.COV2.S at low or high dose, single or two shots; roughly five received placebo; per-sample allocation not given. All samples were drawn on day 63, counting from the first vaccine or placebo injection. Donation was by an adult aged 18-55 years who was in Boston. Vaccination employed an Ad26 vector expressing the Wuhan-strain SARS-CoV-2 spike. Findings of the study overall: Vaccine recipients posted higher spike-specific TCR breadth than their placebo counterparts.

With respect to this clone: Its cognate antigen is unknown.

The CDR3 has 15 amino acids. V was trimmed by 4 bases and J by 1 base, leaving 14 bases between them. Germline CDR1 is SGHNT and CDR2 is YYREEE (reference sequence). The table came from immunoSEQ multiplex PCR; TCRdb's copy has only in-frame clones and leaves some out. The sample includes 400,000 to 500,000 clones, nearly 90% of them seen just once. The TCR was taken from a person aged 18-60 years who received the Ad26.COV2.S COVID-19 vaccine or a placebo. This sequence joins TRBV5-4 and TRBJ1-1, with D unresolved. Specimen: peripheral blood, collected in a trial of Ad26.COV2.S vaccine versus placebo. In DNA, the CDR3 is TGTGCCAGCAGCCCCGTCGGGGAAGAGAACACTGAAGCTTTCTTT. It translates to CASSPVGEENTEAFF.